The entry that follows covers one T cell receptor beta chain sequence. Its antigen is unidentified. The V end was cut by 0 bases, the J end by 4 bases, with 12 bases between. Germline assignment: CDR1 SGHAT and CDR2 FQDESV (reference sequence). The length of the CDR3 is 15 residues. The record originates from a study of OX40 agonist ivuxolimab in advanced cancers. General study results and limits: Low normalized T-cell clonal expansion was additionally recorded for some nonresponders.

Here immunoSEQ multiplex PCR was the method, and the copy in TCRdb shows in-frame clones only, minus some. The sample carries over 85,000 clones, approximately 89% recorded once. Here the sequenced sample was CD4+ or CD8+ T cells sorted from blood, taken in a trial of the OX40 agonist ivuxolimab. This chain joins TRBV11-1 and TRBJ1-1; TRBD1 might be the D (6 bases). The sequence was collected from an adult with an advanced solid tumor such as melanoma, head and neck, liver or kidney cancer. In nucleotides, the CDR3 is TGTGCCAGCAGCTTAGCCATAGGGGGGACCACTGAAGCTTTCTTT. This codes for CASSLAIGGTTEAFF.